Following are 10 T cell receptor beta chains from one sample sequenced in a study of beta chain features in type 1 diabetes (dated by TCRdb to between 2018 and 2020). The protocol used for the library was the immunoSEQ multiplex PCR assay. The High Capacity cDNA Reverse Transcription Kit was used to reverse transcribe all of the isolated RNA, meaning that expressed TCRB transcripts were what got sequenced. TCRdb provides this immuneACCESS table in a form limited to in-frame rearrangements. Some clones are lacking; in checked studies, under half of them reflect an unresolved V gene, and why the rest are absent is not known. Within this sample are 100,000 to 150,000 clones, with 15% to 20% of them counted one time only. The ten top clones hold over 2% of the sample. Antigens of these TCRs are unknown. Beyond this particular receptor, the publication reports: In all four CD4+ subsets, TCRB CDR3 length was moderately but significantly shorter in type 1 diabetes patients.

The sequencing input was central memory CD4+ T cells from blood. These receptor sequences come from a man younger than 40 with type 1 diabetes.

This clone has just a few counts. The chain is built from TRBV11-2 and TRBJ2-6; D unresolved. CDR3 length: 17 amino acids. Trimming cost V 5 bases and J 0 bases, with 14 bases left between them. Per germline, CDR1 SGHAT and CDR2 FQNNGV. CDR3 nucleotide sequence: TGTGCCAGCAGCCAGTTACAGCGTATCTCTGGGGCCAACGTCCTGACTTTC. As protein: CASSQLQRISGANVLTF. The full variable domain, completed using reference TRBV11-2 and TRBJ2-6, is EAGVAQSPRYKIIEKRQSVAFWCNPISGHATLYWYQQILGQGPKLLIQFQNNGVVDDSQLPKDRFSAERLKGVDSTLKIQPAKLEDSAVYLCASSQLQRISGANVLTFGAGSRLTVL.

In DNA, the CDR3 is TGTGCCAGCAGCCAAGATCTTCGACAGCCCCAGCATTTT. Protein: CASSQDLRQPQHF. This chain links TRBV14 with TRBJ1-5; D unresolved. Germline CDR1 and CDR2: SGHDN and FVKESK. The V and J ends lost 0 bases and 7 bases respectively, with 7 bases between them. The CDR3 consists of 13 residues.

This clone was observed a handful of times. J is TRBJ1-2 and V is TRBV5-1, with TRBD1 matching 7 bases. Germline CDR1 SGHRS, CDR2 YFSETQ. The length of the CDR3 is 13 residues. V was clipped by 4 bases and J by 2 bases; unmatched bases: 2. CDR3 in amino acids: CASSETGNYGYTF. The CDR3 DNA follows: TGCGCCAGCAGCGAGACAGGGAACTATGGCTACACCTTC.

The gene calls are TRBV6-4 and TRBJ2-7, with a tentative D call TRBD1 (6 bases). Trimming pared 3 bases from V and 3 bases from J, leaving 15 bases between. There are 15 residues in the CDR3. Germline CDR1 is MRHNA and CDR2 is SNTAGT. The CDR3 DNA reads TGTGCCAGCAGTGAGAGGTCAGGGGCGGGCTACGAGCAGTACTTC. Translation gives CASSERSGAGYEQYF.

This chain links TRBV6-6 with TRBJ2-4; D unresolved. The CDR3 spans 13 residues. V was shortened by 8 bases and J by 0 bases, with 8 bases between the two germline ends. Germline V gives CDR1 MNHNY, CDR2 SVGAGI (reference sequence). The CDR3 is CASQILAKNIQYF. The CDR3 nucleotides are TGTGCCAGCCAGATCCTAGCCAAAAACATTCAGTACTTC.

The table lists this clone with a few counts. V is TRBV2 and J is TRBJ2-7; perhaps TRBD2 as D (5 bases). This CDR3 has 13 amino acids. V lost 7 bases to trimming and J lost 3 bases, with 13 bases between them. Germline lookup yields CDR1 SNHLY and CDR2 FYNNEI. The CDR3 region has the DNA TGTGCCAGCAAGAGGGCTAGTAACTACGAGCAGTACTTC. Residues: CASKRASNYEQYF.

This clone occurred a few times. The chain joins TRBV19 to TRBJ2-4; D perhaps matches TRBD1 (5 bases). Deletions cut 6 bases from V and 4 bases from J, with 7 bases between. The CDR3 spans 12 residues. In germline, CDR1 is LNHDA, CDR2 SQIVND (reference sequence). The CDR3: CASSREKNIQYF. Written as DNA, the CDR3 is TGTGCCAGTAGCAGGGAAAAAAACATTCAGTACTTC.

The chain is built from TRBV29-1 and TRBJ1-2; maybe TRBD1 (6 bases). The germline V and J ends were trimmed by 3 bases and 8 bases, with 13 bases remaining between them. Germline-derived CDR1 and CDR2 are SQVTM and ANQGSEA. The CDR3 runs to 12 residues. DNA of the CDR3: TGCAGCGTTGAGCGAGTCGGGGGCGGCTACACCTTC. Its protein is CSVERVGGGYTF. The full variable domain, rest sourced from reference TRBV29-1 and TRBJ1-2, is SAVISQKPSRDICQRGTSLTIQCQVDSQVTMMFWYRQQPGQSLTLIATANQGSEATYESGFVIDKFPISRPNLTFSTLTVSNMSPEDSSIYLCSVERVGGGYTFGSGTRLTVV.

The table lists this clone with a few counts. The CDR3 protein is CASSKADSLETQYF. The CDR3 nucleotides are TGTGCCAGCAGTAAGGCTGACTCGTTGGAGACCCAGTACTTC. This chain uses TRBV28 with TRBJ2-5; D is unclear. Trimming cost V 5 bases and J 5 bases, with 15 bases left between them. Germline V lookup: CDR1 MDHEN, CDR2 SYDVKM. The CDR3 is 14 residues long.

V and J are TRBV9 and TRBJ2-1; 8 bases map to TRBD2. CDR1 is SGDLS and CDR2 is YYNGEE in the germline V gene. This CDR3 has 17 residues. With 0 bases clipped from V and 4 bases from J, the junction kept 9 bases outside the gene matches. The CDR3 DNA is TGTGCCAGCAGCGTAGGAGTCGGCGGGGGGCCTTACAATGAGCAGTTCTTC. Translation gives CASSVGVGGGPYNEQFF.